This T cell receptor beta chain was retrieved from a study of shared clonotypes between healthy human individuals. General study points: Specimens sampled were limited to blood, with tissue repertoires likely differing.

V was cut by 6 bases and J by 7 bases, with 7 bases left in between. Germline CDR1 is MNHEY and CDR2 is SVGAGI. The CDR3 runs 11 residues. Sequencing was at deep level. Sorted-subset replicate PCR reactions were performed with around 200 ng DNA, corresponding to roughly 27,000 T cell genomes. Only in-frame clones appear in the TCRdb table, and some are missing; sequencing was by immunoSEQ multiplex PCR. Among roughly 1.5 million clones listed, 95% to 99% were seen once. On this clone itself: The antigen is not known.

The clonotype originates from a man younger than 45 in good health. The material sequenced was naive CD4+ T cells sorted from blood. Subset meaning: CD45RA+ positively selected. This sequence joins TRBV6-5 and TRBJ2-1, with D unclear. Here the CDR3 reads CASRWGNEQFF. The CDR3 DNA reads as TGTGCCAGCAGATGGGGAAATGAGCAGTTCTTC.